A selection of T cell receptor beta chains follows, all from one sample in a study of regulatory T cells in long-lasting Graves disease. TCRdb reprocessed the multiplex PCR reads via MiXCR and lists one record per CDR3 protein. The sample lists 350,000 to 450,000 distinct CDR3 sequences; around a fifth were seen once. The specimen comprised peripheral blood mononuclear cells (PBMCs), sampled when the disease was refractory, from a patient treated with antithyroid drugs. The receptors come from a female donor with Graves disease. Both conserved end residues are part of each CDR3. The order of the fields is V gene, J gene, D gene, clone size, CDR3 protein, CDR3 DNA. A D gene is named only where the DNA matches it firmly. Expanded clones get a size class; other rows say once, few or many, or leave the size out.

TRBV7-3	TRBJ2-2	.	many	CASSLTGGTSGTGELFF	TGTGCCAGCAGCTTAACGGGCGGGACGAGTGGGACCGGGGAGCTGTTTTTT
TRBV28	TRBJ2-7	.	many	CASNKGLAQQYF	TGTGCCAGCAACAAGGGATTAGCCCAGCAGTACTTC
TRBV28	TRBJ2-7	.	many	CASRNSHEQYF	TGTGCCAGCCGAAACAGCCACGAGCAGTACTTC
TRBV5-6	TRBJ1-2	.	few	CASSLGAGPAQYSYTF	TGTGCCAGCAGCTTGGGGGCGGGGCCAGCCCAGTATAGCTACACCTTC
TRBV30	TRBJ1-1	TRBD1	few	CAWKGQALMGTEAFF	TGTGCCTGGAAAGGACAGGCCTTAATGGGGACTGAAGCTTTCTTT
TRBV24-1	TRBJ2-5	.	many	CATSDSGGPETQYF	TGTGCCACCAGTGATAGTGGGGGGCCGGAGACCCAGTACTTC
TRBV28	TRBJ2-5	.	many	CASSFKAGWKETQYF	TGTGCCAGCAGTTTTAAGGCAGGGTGGAAAGAGACCCAGTACTTC
TRBV10-3	TRBJ2-2	.	few	CATSELYLTGELFF	TGTGCCACCAGTGAATTGTACCTGACCGGGGAGCTGTTTTTT
TRBV30	TRBJ2-2	.	many	CACPSAGLNTGELFF	TGTGCCTGCCCTTCGGCAGGGTTAAACACCGGGGAGCTGTTTTTT
TRBV20-1	TRBJ2-7	TRBD2	.	CSARSPLAGDYEQYF	TGCAGTGCTAGATCGCCACTAGCGGGGGATTACGAGCAGTACTTC
TRBV28	TRBJ2-7	TRBD1	many	CASSRTGIYEQYF	TGTGCCAGCAGCCGGACAGGGATCTACGAGCAGTACTTC
TRBV7-3	TRBJ2-2	TRBD1	few	CASSLTRQGSNTGELFF	TGTGCCAGCAGCTTAACGCGACAGGGTTCGAACACCGGGGAGCTGTTTTTT
TRBV7-8	TRBJ2-2	TRBD2	few	CASSLVERGITGELFF	TGTGCCAGCAGCTTAGTAGAGCGGGGGATCACCGGGGAGCTGTTTTTT
TRBV11-3	TRBJ2-2	.	few	CASSPRRGGEPEELFF	TGTGCCAGCAGCCCCCGGAGGGGGGGCGAGCCGGAGGAGCTGTTTTTT
TRBV20-1	TRBJ1-3	.	many	CSARDSSPLVAGNTIYF	TGCAGTGCTAGAGATAGTTCCCCACTTGTGGCTGGAAACACCATATATTTT
TRBV5-4	TRBJ2-7	TRBD2	.	CASTREGEQYF	TGTGCCAGCACCAGGGAGGGCGAGCAGTACTTC
TRBV27	TRBJ1-2	.	many	CASSPTGRDTYGYTF	TGTGCCAGCAGTCCGACCGGCAGGGATACCTATGGCTACACCTTC
TRBV2	TRBJ2-7	TRBD1	many	CASSEQGVSGNEQYF	TGTGCCAGCAGTGAGCAGGGGGTCTCGGGGAACGAGCAGTACTTC
TRBV5-1	TRBJ2-7	TRBD1	.	CASSLEGQGWSVYEQYF	TGCGCCAGCAGCTTGGAAGGACAGGGATGGAGTGTCTACGAGCAGTACTTC
TRBV25-1	TRBJ1-5	.	many	CASSERGGLSNQPQHF	TGTGCCAGCAGTGAAAGGGGCGGACTTAGCAATCAGCCCCAGCATTTT
TRBV29-1	TRBJ2-4	TRBD2	few	CSGTSGTADIQYF	TGCAGCGGCACTAGCGGGACTGCGGACATTCAGTACTTC
TRBV2	TRBJ2-7	.	many	CASSKEVTYEQYF	TGTGCCAGCAGCAAAGAGGTCACATACGAGCAGTACTTC
TRBV18	TRBJ2-7	TRBD2	few	CASSPGSGRSFSEQYF	TGTGCCAGCTCACCAGGGAGCGGGAGGTCCTTTAGCGAGCAGTACTTC
TRBV20-1	TRBJ2-7	TRBD1	many	CSARTGQGTYEQYF	TGCAGTGCTAGAACCGGACAGGGTACCTACGAGCAGTACTTC
TRBV28	TRBJ2-1	TRBD2	.	CASKGARLLGLAGVYNEQFF	TGTGCCAGCAAGGGCGCTCGACTCCTGGGACTAGCGGGAGTTTACAATGAGCAGTTCTTC
TRBV30	TRBJ2-2	.	many	CAWSVRVVELFF	TGTGCCTGGAGTGTTAGGGTGGTGGAGCTGTTTTTT
TRBV28	TRBJ2-4	TRBD2	many	CASSLPGLVLDF	TGTGCCAGCAGTTTACCCGGACTAGTCTTGGACTTC
TRBV28	TRBJ2-7	TRBD1	many	CASRQGEEEQYF	TGTGCCAGCAGACAGGGGGAGGAAGAGCAGTACTTC
TRBV3-1	TRBJ2-5	.	many	CASSQQDHETQYF	TGTGCCAGCAGCCAACAGGACCACGAGACCCAGTACTTC
TRBV19	TRBJ1-1	.	.	CASSIGWEPEAFF	TGTGCCAGTAGTATAGGTTGGGAGCCTGAAGCTTTCTTT
TRBV29-1	TRBJ1-2	TRBD1	.	CSVDPPGGQGAGGYTF	TGCAGCGTTGACCCTCCGGGTGGACAGGGGGCTGGTGGCTACACCTTC
TRBV5-6	TRBJ2-7	.	few	CASSPRTGEQYF	TGTGCCAGCAGCCCCCGGACTGGTGAGCAGTACTTC
TRBV3-1	TRBJ2-5	TRBD2	.	CASSRPGLAEETQYF	TGTGCCAGCAGCCGGCCGGGACTAGCCGAAGAGACCCAGTACTTC
TRBV20-1	TRBJ1-4	TRBD1	few	CSARFSRGASTNEKLFF	TGCAGTGCTAGATTCAGCAGGGGGGCTTCCACTAATGAAAAACTGTTTTTT
TRBV5-1	TRBJ2-5	.	.	CASSPLSGETQYF	TGCGCCAGCAGCCCGCTAAGCGGGGAGACCCAGTACTTC
TRBV5-6	TRBJ2-5	.	many	CASSFPDRKETQYF	TGTGCCAGCAGCTTTCCCGACAGAAAAGAGACCCAGTACTTC
TRBV3-1	TRBJ2-3	TRBD2	.	CASSQVGLAGAGSTDTQYF	TGTGCCAGCAGCCAAGTTGGACTAGCGGGAGCGGGTAGCACAGATACGCAGTATTTT
TRBV28	TRBJ1-5	.	many	CASSLGRGSNQPQHF	TGTGCCAGCAGCTTAGGCCGGGGTAGTAATCAGCCCCAGCATTTT
TRBV3-1	TRBJ2-7	.	.	CASSQGTHEQYF	TGTGCCAGCAGCCAAGGAACCCACGAGCAGTACTTC
TRBV19	TRBJ2-5	.	.	CASSPHRESCETQYF	TGTGCCAGTAGTCCTCATCGGGAGAGTTGCGAGACCCAGTACTTC
TRBV19	TRBJ2-5	.	.	CASSLEMQPFLETQYF	TGTGCCAGTAGTCTCGAAATGCAACCCTTCTTGGAGACCCAGTACTTC
TRBV27	TRBJ2-7	TRBD2	few	CASFSLNSGRYEQYF	TGTGCCTCCTTCTCGCTCAATAGCGGGAGATACGAGCAGTACTTC
TRBV29-1	TRBJ2-7	.	many	CSVEEQGGTYEQYF	TGCAGCGTTGAAGAACAGGGGGGGACCTACGAGCAGTACTTC
TRBV4-1	TRBJ1-1	.	few	CASSQGVFPAEAFF	TGCGCCAGCAGCCAAGGTGTCTTCCCAGCGGAAGCTTTCTTT
TRBV6-5	TRBJ2-7	TRBD1	many	CASSYVYRGLSEQYF	TGTGCCAGCAGTTACGTGTACAGGGGTTTGAGCGAGCAGTACTTC